A single sample gave rise to the 22 T cell receptor beta chains below, sequenced in a study. TCRdb re-called the RT-PCR reads with MiXCR, one entry per CDR3 protein. This table has about 700,000 distinct CDR3 sequences, 12% to 15% appearing once. What was sequenced was memory CD4+ T cells from blood. The receptors originated from a female donor in good health, serving as a healthy control.

V and J are TRBV18 and TRBJ1-1, with D perhaps matching TRBD1 (5 bases). This CDR3 contains 13 residues. Germline V gene data show CDR1 as KGHSH and CDR2 as LQKENI. The V and J ends lost 6 bases and 3 bases respectively, with 11 bases between them. DNA of the CDR3: TGTGCCAGCTCTCGGGGGGAACACACTGAAGCTTTCTTT. It codes for CASSRGEHTEAFF.

The V and J genes are TRBV6-2 or TRBV6-3 and TRBJ2-3, with D possibly TRBD2 on 5 matching bases. Trimming removed 8 bases from V and 3 bases from J, with 12 bases in between. Germline loops: CDR1 MNHEY, CDR2 SVGEGT. This CDR3 comprises 13 residues. CDR3 nucleotide sequence: TGTGCCAGCCGGACTGACTTGACAGATACGCAGTATTTT. Encoded protein: CASRTDLTDTQYF.

This clonotype was picked up a small number of times. This sequence joins TRBV7-3 and TRBJ1-6; 10 positions match TRBD1. Germline V gene sequence: CDR1 SGHTA, CDR2 FQGTGA. This CDR3 spans 14 amino acids. Trimming removed 4 bases from V and 9 bases from J; junction bases left unmatched: 3. CDR3 bases: TGTGCCAGCAGCTACGGGACAGGGGTTTCACCCCTCCACTTT. Protein product: CASSYGTGVSPLHF.

This clonotype showed up just a few times. The CDR3 DNA is TGCGCCAGCAGCCTGGTAGGGGTTCCTGCTGAAGCTTTCTTT. The encoded protein is CASSLVGVPAEAFF. The rearrangement links TRBV5-1 to TRBJ1-1, with D perhaps TRBD1 (5 bases). V was clipped by 4 bases and J by 6 bases, with 16 bases between them. Germline CDR1 and CDR2: SGHRS and YFSETQ. The CDR3 covers 14 residues.

This clonotype came up a few times. V is TRBV12-3 or TRBV12-4 and J is TRBJ1-5, with D perhaps TRBD1 (5 bases). V shed 4 bases and J shed 7 bases, with 23 bases lying between them. The CDR3 length is 17 residues. The CDR3 DNA is TGTGCCAGCAGTTCCTCGAGTGCGGACAATGATTACCAGCCCCAGCATTTT. Its translation: CASSSSSADNDYQPQHF.

This clonotype was counted between two and nine times. The V gene is TRBV7-2, the J gene TRBJ2-3; 8 nucleotides match TRBD2. The germline gives CDR1 SGHTA, CDR2 FQGNSA. The CDR3 spans 15 residues. J gave up 2 bases and V 6 bases, and 7 bases lay outside the gene matches. The CDR3 nucleotides read TGTGCCAGCAGGAATAGCGGGGCACCCACAGATACGCAGTATTTT. It is translated as CASRNSGAPTDTQYF. The full variable domain, completed using reference TRBV7-2 and TRBJ2-3, is GAGVSQSPSNKVTEKGKDVELRCDPISGHTALYWYRQSLGQGLEFLIYFQGNSAPDKSGLPSDRFSAERTGGSVSTLTIQRTQQEDSAVYLCASRNSGAPTDTQYFGPGTRLTVL.

The table lists this clonotype with many counts. The rearrangement joins TRBV20-1 to TRBJ2-1, with TRBD2 matching 11 bases. CDR3 size: 16 residues. The germline V gene encodes CDR1 DFQATT and CDR2 SNEGSKA (reference sequence). V lost 3 bases, J lost 5 bases, and 9 bases stayed unmatched. The DNA of the CDR3 is TGCAGTGCTAGGACTAGCGGGATAGGAACCAACAATGAGCAGTTCTTC. Its translation: CSARTSGIGTNNEQFF.

This clonotype came up a few times. This chain joins TRBV20-1 and TRBJ1-2, with TRBD1 matching 7 bases. Germline loops: CDR1 DFQATT, CDR2 SNEGSKA (reference sequence). V trimming: 5 bases; J trimming: 2 bases; junction bases outside the gene matches: 14. This CDR3 has 16 residues. CDR3 DNA sequence: TGCAGTGCTTGGGACAGCCGCTCCTCTTACAACTATGGCTACACCTTC. Its translation is CSAWDSRSSYNYGYTF.

This clonotype was seen a few times. The chain links TRBV4-3 to TRBJ2-7; TRBD2 matches 11 bases. The CDR3 contains 16 residues. V dropped 5 bases and J dropped 0; count of bases not matched to a gene: 6. CDR1 LGHNA and CDR2 YSLEER come from the germline V gene. The CDR3 region is CASSGRLAGGSYEQYF. The CDR3, as DNA: TGCGCCAGCAGCGGACGCCTAGCGGGGGGCTCCTACGAGCAGTACTTC.

The V and J genes are TRBV11-2 and TRBJ2-1; a weak D match, TRBD2 (6 bases). The germline V and J ends were trimmed by 0 bases and 9 bases, with 15 bases remaining between them. The CDR3 extends over 15 amino acids. Germline V gene sequence: CDR1 SGHAT, CDR2 FQNNGV. The chain's CDR3 is CASSLDGSGGGEQFF. Here the CDR3 DNA reads TGTGCCAGCAGCTTAGATGGGTCTGGGGGAGGTGAGCAGTTCTTC.

This clonotype was seen only a few times. The chain links TRBV12-3 or TRBV12-4 to TRBJ2-3; 8 bases align to TRBD1. The CDR3 is 15 amino acids. Losses at the gene ends were 5 bases for V and 0 bases for J; bases not matched to a gene: 4. The CDR3 is CASSQRQGSTDTQYF. As DNA, the CDR3 is TGTGCCAGCAGTCAGAGACAGGGGAGCACAGATACGCAGTATTTT.

In its sample, this clonotype was seen a few times. The J gene is TRBJ2-2, the V gene TRBV3-1; 9 nucleotides agree with TRBD1. With 4 bases clipped from V and 0 bases from J, the junction kept 3 bases outside the gene matches. CDR1 LGHDT and CDR2 YNNKEL come from the germline V gene (reference sequence). The CDR3 is 16 amino acids. CDR3 DNA sequence: TGTGCCAGCAGCCTCAACAGGGGGCCGAACACCGGGGAGCTGTTTTTT. Its translation is CASSLNRGPNTGELFF. Drawing the rest from reference TRBV3-1 and TRBJ2-2, the complete variable domain is DTAVSQTPKYLVTQMGNDKSIKCEQNLGHDTMYWYKQDSKKFLKIMFSYNNKELIINETVPNRFSPKSPDKAHLNLHINSLELGDSAVYFCASSLNRGPNTGELFFGEGSRLTVL.

This clonotype was observed a few times. The rearrangement joins TRBV4-2 to TRBJ2-3, with a weak D call TRBD1 (6 bases). CDR3 length: 13 residues. CDR1 is LGHNA, CDR2 YNFKEQ, per germline. V was trimmed by 7 bases and J by 4 bases, leaving 12 bases between them. CDR3 loop: CASNQGRADTQYF. The CDR3 DNA is TGTGCCAGCAACCAGGGGCGCGCAGATACGCAGTATTTT.

The rearrangement uses TRBV12-3 or TRBV12-4 and TRBJ1-1, with 7 nucleotides matching TRBD1. This CDR3 comprises 14 residues. With 7 bases clipped from V and 1 base from J, the junction kept 6 bases outside the gene matches. CDR3 sequence (DNA): TGTGCCAGCAACCGGGACAGCTCGAACACTGAAGCTTTCTTT. It specifies CASNRDSSNTEAFF.

The rearrangement uses TRBV7-9 and TRBJ2-1; 12 bases align to TRBD2. The CDR3 has 21 amino acids. Trimming cost V 5 bases and J 1 base; bases outside gene matches: 18. Germline V CDR1 and CDR2: SEHNR, FQNEAQ (reference sequence). CDR3 DNA: TGTGCCAGCAGCGTTTTACTAGCGGGAGGAATGAAAAGACCGTCCTACAATGAGCAGTTCTTC. This codes for CASSVLLAGGMKRPSYNEQFF.

This clonotype was observed many times. The junction departs from the called germline gene at one end, perhaps through a read error. The chain links TRBV5-1 to TRBJ1-1, with D unresolved. Germline V CDR1 and CDR2: SGHRS, YFSETQ. The CDR3 covers 13 residues. The CDR3: CASSLLANTEAFF. The CDR3 DNA follows: TGTGCCAGCAGCTTATTAGCGAACACTGAAGCTTTCTTT.

The table lists this clonotype with a few counts. This rearrangement joins TRBV28 to TRBJ2-5; TRBD1 might be the D (5 bases). The CDR3 extends over 15 amino acids. V shed 2 bases and J shed 1 base, with 11 bases lying between them. In germline, CDR1 is MDHEN, CDR2 SYDVKM. DNA for the CDR3: TGTGCCAGCAGTTTACGACAGAATACCCAAGAGACCCAGTACTTC. Protein product: CASSLRQNTQETQYF.

This clonotype was seen many times. The genes are TRBV20-1 and TRBJ2-7, with 9 bases matching TRBD2. Germline V gene lookup returns CDR1 DFQATT and CDR2 SNEGSKA (reference sequence). J lost 7 bases, V lost 5 bases, and 12 bases had no gene match. The CDR3 contains 14 residues. The CDR3 loop reads CSAEGLAGSEEQYF. The CDR3 region has the DNA TGCAGTGCTGAGGGGCTAGCGGGAAGTGAAGAGCAGTACTTC.

This clonotype showed up many times. J is TRBJ2-7 and V is TRBV7-9; weak D call: TRBD1 (5 bases). Germline CDR1 is SEHNR and CDR2 is FQNEAQ (reference sequence). V lost 2 bases to trimming and J lost 0 bases, with 11 bases between them. The CDR3 extends over 15 amino acids. Written as DNA, the CDR3 is TGTGCCAGCAGCTTATCCCCAGGGTTCTCCTACGAGCAGTACTTC. Amino acid sequence: CASSLSPGFSYEQYF. The full variable domain, in which reference TRBV7-9 and TRBJ2-7 provide the parts outside the CDR3, is DTGVSQNPRHKITKRGQNVTFRCDPISEHNRLYWYRQTLGQGPEFLTYFQNEAQLEKSRLLSDRFSAERPKGSFSTLEIQRTEQGDSAMYLCASSLSPGFSYEQYFGPGTRLTVT.

This clonotype was observed a handful of times. V and J are TRBV20-1 and TRBJ2-1; 11 nucleotides line up with TRBD2. The CDR3 sequence is 15 residues long. Germline V CDR1 and CDR2: DFQATT, SNEGSKA (reference sequence). Trimming removed 1 base from V and 4 bases from J; junction bases left unmatched: 3. For the CDR3, the DNA is TGCAGTGCTAGAGTGGGACTAGCGGATTACAATGAGCAGTTCTTC. Translating it yields CSARVGLADYNEQFF.

There are a few counts of this clonotype. The chain's CDR3 is CASSGRGLVSDTQYF. In nucleotides, the CDR3 is TGTGCCAGCAGCGGGAGGGGACTAGTTTCAGATACGCAGTATTTT. The J gene is TRBJ2-3, the V gene TRBV9; 8 bases are shared with TRBD2. CDR1 and CDR2 (germline): SGDLS, YYNGEE. V was pared by 3 bases and J by 4 bases, with 7 bases of the junction left unmatched. The CDR3 totals 15 residues.

In this sample, this clonotype turned up many times. The chain uses TRBV4-2 and TRBJ1-4; 7 bases map to TRBD1. This CDR3 has 16 residues. V was pared by 4 bases and J by 1 base, with 6 bases of the junction left unmatched. Germline V CDR1 and CDR2: LGHNA, YNFKEQ. CDR3 sequence reads: CASSPRQGGTNEKLFF. CDR3 DNA sequence: TGTGCCAGCAGCCCCCGACAGGGCGGAACTAATGAAAAACTGTTTTTT.